Listed here is a single T cell receptor beta chain. Its specificity is not known. The data were taken from a study of CD8 T cells in ankylosing spondylitis. It was by quantitative 5'-RACE with molecular barcodes that TCR beta libraries were made. Each CDR3 protein is one row after TCRdb ran MiXCR on the 5' RACE reads. This table holds hundreds of thousands of distinct CDR3 sequences, 15% to 20% found once. The CDR3 spans 15 residues. Germline V lookup: CDR1 SGDLS, CDR2 YYNGEE. Trimming cost V 3 bases and J 6 bases; bases outside gene matches: 3. Study-wide results and caveats: Under 10 highly homologous variants formed a TCR beta motif that appeared characteristic of ankylosing spondylitis blood. Clones linked with disease were CD8+ and fairly uncommon in the peripheral blood. Within matched ankylosing spondylitis synovial fluid, disease-linked clones were reportedly significantly enriched. In the blood and synovial fluid of reactive arthritis, some motif variants had been previously reported.

The chain combines TRBV9 with TRBJ2-2; TRBD2 agrees at 12 bases. The TCR originated in a male donor with ankylosing spondylitis. The specimen sequenced was blood, either unsorted or a sorted T cell fraction (not recorded which). The CDR3 nucleotides read TGTGCCAGCAGCGCCCTAGCGGGGGGGGCCGGGGAGCTGTTTTTT. Residues: CASSALAGGAGELFF.